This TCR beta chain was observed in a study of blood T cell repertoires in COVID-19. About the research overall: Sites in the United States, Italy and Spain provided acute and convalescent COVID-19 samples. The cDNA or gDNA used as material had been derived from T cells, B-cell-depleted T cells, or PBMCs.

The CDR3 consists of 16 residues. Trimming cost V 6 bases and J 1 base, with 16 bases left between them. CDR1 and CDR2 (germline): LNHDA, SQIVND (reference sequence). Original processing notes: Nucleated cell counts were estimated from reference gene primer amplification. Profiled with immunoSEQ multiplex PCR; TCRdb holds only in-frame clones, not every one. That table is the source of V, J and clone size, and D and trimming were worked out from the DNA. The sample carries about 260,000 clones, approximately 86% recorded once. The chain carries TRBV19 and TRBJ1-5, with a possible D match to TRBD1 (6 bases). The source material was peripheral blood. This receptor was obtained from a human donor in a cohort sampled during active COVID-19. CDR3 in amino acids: CASRPTGHRSNQPQHF. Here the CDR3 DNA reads TGTGCCAGTAGACCTACAGGGCACAGGAGCAATCAGCCCCAGCATTTT.